This T cell receptor (beta chain) came from a study of cytomegalovirus exposure and HLA in healthy donors. Study outcomes and limitations: A few chains tied to CMV proved CMV antigen-specific in vitro.

This clone is a singleton in its sample. Its antigen is not known. Primers: 60 Vbeta forward and 13 Jbeta reverse. Here immunoSEQ multiplex PCR was the method, and the copy in TCRdb shows in-frame clones only, minus some. The sample holds about 91,000 clones; 80% to 90% are singletons and the top ten take about 2.5%. CDR1 and CDR2 from the germline V gene are LGHNA and YSLEER. The CDR3 has 14 residues. V dropped 2 bases and J dropped 3 bases, with 8 bases sitting between them. The rearrangement joins TRBV4-3 to TRBJ2-1, with D perhaps matching TRBD2 (5 bases). The sequencing sample was made of PBMCs. This TCR was sampled from a man between 18 and 35 years old in good health and CMV-seronegative. CDR3 sequence (DNA): TGCGCCAGCAGCCAAAGCGGCAGCTACAATGAGCAGTTCTTC. Its translation: CASSQSGSYNEQFF.